The 32 T cell receptor beta chains given below trace back to one sample, sequenced in a study of cytomegalovirus exposure and HLA in healthy donors. PCR involved 60 Vbeta and 13 Jbeta primers. Method: immunoSEQ multiplex PCR; TCRdb's copy keeps in-frame clones and lacks some. The top ten hold around 8.4% of the sample, which has 90,000 to 140,000 clones, approximately 82% seen once. The specimen sequenced was PBMCs. The receptors stem from a man in his forties in good health and CMV-seropositive.

The gene calls are TRBV2 and TRBJ1-2; 7 nucleotides line up with TRBD1. Germline trimming cut 0 bases from V and 1 base from J; bases unmatched to any gene: 2. CDR1 and CDR2 from the germline V gene are SNHLY and FYNNEI. The CDR3 contains 15 residues. This chain's CDR3 is CASSEAGQFNYGYTF. CDR3 DNA: TGTGCCAGCAGTGAAGCGGGACAGTTTAACTATGGCTACACCTTC.

This clone was seen once. The V call is TRBV19, the J call TRBJ1-2; D not certain. CDR1 is LNHDA and CDR2 is SQIVND in the germline V gene (reference sequence). The CDR3 sequence is 13 residues long. Trimming shortened V by 3 bases and J by 3 bases, and 8 bases separated the two germline ends. CDR3 DNA: TGTGCCAGTAGTATCGGAGAAGACTATGGCTACACCTTC. Amino acid sequence: CASSIGEDYGYTF.

The chain combines TRBV7-3 with TRBJ2-7; the D gene is possibly TRBD2 (6 bases). The V gene's germline CDR1 is SGHTA and CDR2 FQGTGA. The ends were cut back, 8 bases at V and 3 bases at J, with 17 bases in the middle. This CDR3 contains 14 residues. The CDR3 region has the DNA TGTGCCAGCTGCCTCGGAGGGATCGACTACGAGCAGTACTTC. Translation gives CASCLGGIDYEQYF. The variable domain in full, completed from reference TRBV7-3 and TRBJ2-7, reads GAGVSQTPSNKVTEKGKYVELRCDPISGHTALYWYRQSLGQGPEFLIYFQGTGAADDSGLPNDRFFAVRPEGSVSTLKIQRTERGDSAVYLCASCLGGIDYEQYFGPGTRLTVT.

J is TRBJ1-5 and V is TRBV7-2, with D unresolved. The V gene lost 3 bases and the J gene lost 4 bases, with 7 bases spanning the gap. The CDR3 has 13 residues. The germline V gene has CDR1 SGHTA and CDR2 FQGNSA. The CDR3 bases are TGTGCCAGCAGCTTCATGTCAAATCAGCCCCAGCATTTT. The encoded protein is CASSFMSNQPQHF.

The J gene is TRBJ1-5, the V gene TRBV11-2, with no clear D. Germline lookup yields CDR1 SGHAT and CDR2 FQNNGV. Trimming cost V 1 base and J 2 bases, with 9 bases left between them. The CDR3 runs to 15 residues. The CDR3 sequence: CASSLVGPGNQPQHF. The CDR3 coding sequence is TGTGCCAGCAGCTTAGTGGGCCCCGGCAATCAGCCCCAGCATTTT.

Concerning this clone: This CDR3 is also generated by other DNA sequences in the sample. V is TRBV7-2 and J is TRBJ1-1; D gene uncertain. The ends were cut back, 3 bases at V and 5 bases at J, with 10 bases in the middle. The CDR3 is made up of 13 amino acids. Germline V gives CDR1 SGHTA, CDR2 FQGNSA. CDR3 nucleotide sequence: TGTGCCAGCAGCTTTTCCCTCTCGACTGAAGCTTTCTTT. Translated: CASSFSLSTEAFF.

This sequence joins TRBV29-1 and TRBJ1-1; TRBD1 matches at 7 bases. V shed 6 bases, J shed 1 base, and the junction held 5 bases outside the gene matches. Germline lookup yields CDR1 SQVTM and CDR2 ANQGSEA. CDR3 length: 13 amino acids. The CDR3 loop is CSVVGQENTEAFF. The CDR3 DNA reads TGCAGCGTCGTCGGACAGGAGAACACTGAAGCTTTCTTT.

The chain links TRBV7-6 to TRBJ1-2; the match to TRBD1 covers 7 bases. Germline V gene sequence: CDR1 SGHVS, CDR2 FNYEAQ. Trimming removed 5 bases from V and 2 bases from J; junction bases left unmatched: 14. The length of the CDR3 is 17 residues. Written as DNA, the CDR3 is TGTGCCAGCAGCCCTACTCCGGGACAGCCATCAAACTATGGCTACACCTTC. Translated, it gives CASSPTPGQPSNYGYTF.

J is TRBJ2-7 and V is TRBV4-2; possible D gene TRBD1, 8 bases. The CDR3 has 14 residues. V lost 3 bases and J 5 bases, leaving 14 bases between the germline ends. Per germline, CDR1 LGHNA and CDR2 YNFKEQ. CDR3 in DNA: TGTGCCAGCAGCCAGTCAACAGGGGGGGACGAGCAGTACTTC. Encoded protein: CASSQSTGGDEQYF.

This chain uses TRBV20-1 with TRBJ1-2; weak D call: TRBD1 (5 bases). Germline V gene lookup returns CDR1 DFQATT and CDR2 SNEGSKA (reference sequence). Trimming removed 3 bases at V and 7 bases at J, with 9 bases between. The CDR3 covers 11 residues. For the CDR3, the DNA is TGCAGTGCTAGCAGGGTACCTGGCTACACCTTC. Its protein is CSASRVPGYTF.

J is TRBJ2-2 and V is TRBV10-3, with 14 bases lining up with TRBD2. CDR1 is ENHRY and CDR2 is SYGVKD in the germline V gene. The CDR3 is made up of 16 amino acids. V trimming: 6 bases; J trimming: 4 bases; junction bases outside the gene matches: 4. CDR3 nucleotide sequence: TGTGCCATCAGGGGGACTAGCGGGAGAGGCACCGGGGAGCTGTTTTTT. This codes for CAIRGTSGRGTGELFF.

This chain joins TRBV18 and TRBJ1-1, with D tentatively TRBD1 (5 bases). The germline V gene has CDR1 KGHSH and CDR2 LQKENI. Trimming cost V 2 bases and J 3 bases, with 10 bases left between them. The CDR3 has 14 residues. Here the CDR3 reads CASSPARGDTEAFF. The CDR3 bases are TGTGCCAGCTCACCAGCGCGGGGGGACACTGAAGCTTTCTTT.

The genes are TRBV5-6 and TRBJ2-3; a weak D match, TRBD2 (5 bases). This CDR3 region has 13 residues. In germline, CDR1 is SGHDT, CDR2 YYEEEE. The V gene lost 4 bases and the J gene lost 1 base, with 7 bases spanning the gap. The CDR3 loop is CASSLAGTDTQYF. CDR3 nucleotide sequence: TGTGCCAGCAGCCTAGCAGGCACAGATACGCAGTATTTT.

The CDR3 DNA sequence: TGCGCCAGCAGCTTTGGGACAGCGAACACTGAAGCTTTCTTT. Translated: CASSFGTANTEAFF. The V gene is TRBV5-1, the J gene TRBJ1-1, with 7 bases aligning to TRBD1. V shed 2 bases and J 1 base; nucleotides not matched to a gene: 2. Germline V CDR1 and CDR2: SGHRS, YFSETQ. This CDR3 is 14 amino acids long.

The chain is built from TRBV18 and TRBJ2-3; D remains ambiguous. The germline gives CDR1 KGHSH, CDR2 LQKENI. The CDR3 runs 13 residues. The ends were cut back, 4 bases at V and 4 bases at J, with 9 bases in the middle. The CDR3 spells CASSRNSPDTQYF. The CDR3 nucleotides read TGTGCCAGCTCACGAAACAGCCCAGATACGCAGTATTTT.

The rearrangement joins TRBV11-3 to TRBJ2-1; D uncertain. Germline CDR1 reads SGHNT; CDR2 reads YENEEA. The CDR3 is made up of 11 amino acids. V dropped 5 bases and J dropped 5 bases, with 4 bases sitting between them. Here the CDR3 reads CASSTNNEQFF. CDR3 in DNA: TGTGCCAGCAGCACAAACAATGAGCAGTTCTTC.

This rearrangement joins TRBV6-1 to TRBJ2-5, with 7 bases fitting TRBD2. CDR3 size: 17 residues. The V segment lost 4 bases and the J segment 9 bases; nucleotides outside the gene matches: 20. The V gene's germline CDR1 is MNHNS and CDR2 SASEGT. In DNA form, the CDR3 reads TGTGCCAGCAGTGCCCGGGACTCCTCCCTGTTGGGAGGGGCCCAGTACTTC. Translating it yields CASSARDSSLLGGAQYF.

V is TRBV18 and J is TRBJ1-4; TRBD1 matches 9 bases. Per germline, CDR1 KGHSH and CDR2 LQKENI. V lost 6 bases, J lost 7 bases, and 9 bases stayed unmatched. This CDR3 has 15 amino acids. Here the CDR3 reads CASSTKTGGAEKLFF. CDR3 DNA: TGTGCCAGCTCGACCAAGACAGGGGGGGCTGAAAAACTGTTTTTT.

This chain connects TRBV18 to TRBJ1-1; 8 bases match TRBD1. The CDR3 runs to 15 residues. Germline CDR1 and CDR2: KGHSH and LQKENI. The trim removed 3 bases at V and 4 bases at J, leaving 7 bases unmatched. The CDR3: CASSPRDRGGTEAFF. The CDR3 DNA reads as TGTGCCAGCTCACCCCGCGACAGGGGCGGCACTGAAGCTTTCTTT.

This clone turned up a few times. The gene calls are TRBV11-3 and TRBJ1-6, with a possible D match to TRBD1 (5 bases). This CDR3 has 13 residues. In germline, CDR1 is SGHNT, CDR2 YENEEA. V was pared by 7 bases and J by 7 bases, with 11 bases between. The CDR3 reads CASKGNSNSPLHF. In nucleotides, the CDR3 is TGTGCCAGCAAGGGGAATAGCAATTCACCCCTCCACTTT.

This chain links TRBV4-1 with TRBJ1-1; perhaps TRBD1 as D (6 bases). V was cut by 4 bases and J by 0 bases, with 12 bases left in between. The CDR3 loop spans 15 amino acids. CDR1 is MGHRA and CDR2 is YSYEKL in the germline V gene. The CDR3: CASSPSRGLNTEAFF. The DNA for the CDR3 is TGCGCCAGCAGCCCCTCGAGGGGGTTGAACACTGAAGCTTTCTTT.

This chain links TRBV6-1 with TRBJ2-2; the match to TRBD1 covers 9 bases. This CDR3 has 15 amino acids. V lost 6 bases, J lost 7 bases, and 9 bases stayed unmatched. The germline CDR1 and CDR2 sequences are MNHNS and SASEGT. As DNA, the CDR3 is TGTGCCAGCAGGGTACAGGGGGCGGTCGTCGGGGAGCTGTTTTTT. It yields the protein CASRVQGAVVGELFF.

The chain uses TRBV13 and TRBJ2-7; D is possibly TRBD1 (6 bases). V gave up 6 bases and J gave up 0 bases, with 12 bases separating them. CDR1 is PRHDT, CDR2 FYEKMQ, per germline (reference sequence). The CDR3 has 14 amino acids. The CDR3 here is CASRKTGSSYEQYF. CDR3 nucleotide sequence: TGTGCCAGCAGAAAAACAGGGAGCTCCTACGAGCAGTACTTC.

The V call is TRBV7-3, the J call TRBJ2-1; no reliable D call. V was trimmed by 0 bases and J by 2 bases, leaving 5 bases between them. The CDR3 loop spans 14 amino acids. Germline CDR1 is SGHTA and CDR2 is FQGTGA. The CDR3 nucleotides read TGTGCCAGCAGCTTAACTTCAACCTACAATGAGCAGTTCTTC. It encodes CASSLTSTYNEQFF.

The rearrangement joins TRBV4-2 to TRBJ1-5; 8 positions agree with TRBD1. Germline-derived CDR1 and CDR2 are LGHNA and YNFKEQ. V gave up 3 bases and J gave up 1 base; unmatched junction bases: 11. The CDR3 consists of 18 residues. The CDR3 region has the DNA TGTGCCAGCAGCCAGGGTTCAGGGGGCTTCAAAAGCAATCAGCCCCAGCATTTT. This translates into CASSQGSGGFKSNQPQHF.

The V call is TRBV7-2, the J call TRBJ2-5; maybe TRBD2 (6 bases). V was pared by 1 base and J by 5 bases, with 17 bases between. CDR3 length: 16 amino acids. Germline V lookup: CDR1 SGHTA, CDR2 FQGNSA. The CDR3 region has the DNA TGTGCCAGCAGCTTAGTGGGGGGAGGTCTTGGGGAGACCCAGTACTTC. Translating it yields CASSLVGGGLGETQYF.

V is TRBV19 and J is TRBJ2-3; 8 bases match TRBD2. This CDR3 region has 17 residues. Germline V lookup: CDR1 LNHDA, CDR2 SQIVND (reference sequence). The J segment lost 6 bases and the V segment lost 5 bases, leaving 16 bases of the junction unmatched. CDR3 in amino acids: CASSPSPGGNHGDTQYF. CDR3 coding DNA: TGTGCCAGTAGTCCTAGCCCGGGGGGGAACCACGGGGATACGCAGTATTTT.

This chain uses TRBV5-1 with TRBJ2-3; D may be TRBD2 (6 bases). Between the trimmed V and J ends, which lost 0 bases and 8 bases, there was a span of 13 bases. CDR3 length equals 14 residues. Germline V gene sequence: CDR1 SGHRS, CDR2 YFSETQ. CDR3: CASSLGSLGGTQYF. The CDR3 DNA is TGCGCCAGCAGCTTGGGGTCCCTGGGAGGTACGCAGTATTTT.

The V and J genes are TRBV6-5 and TRBJ1-1, with D possibly TRBD1 on 6 matching bases. Germline-derived CDR1 and CDR2 are MNHEY and SVGAGI. CDR3 size: 15 residues. Trimming took 6 bases from V and 2 from J, leaving 16 bases between them. CDR3 sequence (DNA): TGTGCCAGCAGCTTGAGTACCAGGGGAAACACTGAAGCTTTCTTT. This sequence encodes CASSLSTRGNTEAFF.

The chain couples TRBV7-3 to TRBJ2-6; D is undetermined. The CDR3 is 18 amino acids. Germline V gene lookup returns CDR1 SGHTA and CDR2 FQGTGA. V was shortened by 2 bases and J by 0 bases, with 14 bases between the two germline ends. CDR3 amino acids: CASSLSGGTNSGANVLTF. CDR3 in DNA: TGTGCCAGCAGCTTATCTGGCGGCACCAACTCTGGGGCCAACGTCCTGACTTTC.

V is TRBV5-6 and J is TRBJ2-3, with TRBD1 matching over 9 bases. Losses at the gene ends were 4 bases for V and 6 bases for J; bases not matched to a gene: 9. This CDR3 is 15 amino acids long. Per the germline V gene, CDR1 is SGHDT and CDR2 is YYEEEE. This CDR3 reads CASSPGQGWSDTQYF. In DNA form, the CDR3 reads TGTGCCAGCAGCCCTGGACAGGGGTGGAGTGATACGCAGTATTTT.

The rearrangement uses TRBV7-3 and TRBJ1-1; the match to TRBD1 covers 9 bases. The CDR3 runs to 15 residues. Unmatched junction bases numbered 5, after V lost 2 bases and J lost 4 bases. CDR1 SGHTA and CDR2 FQGTGA come from the germline V gene. The CDR3: CASSLLPGQGTEAFF. DNA of the CDR3: TGTGCCAGCAGCTTACTCCCGGGACAGGGCACTGAAGCTTTCTTT.